The 23 T cell receptor beta chains listed next were all sequenced from one sample in a study of blood T cell repertoires in COVID-19. Assay: immunoSEQ multiplex PCR; the TCRdb copy retains only in-frame clones and omits some. In the table there are under 150,000 clones, around 83% of which are singletons. Material: peripheral blood. Source of these receptors: a man older than 75 with active or convalescent COVID-19.

The V and J genes are TRBV24-1 and TRBJ2-2, with TRBD1 matching 8 bases. V lost 4 bases, J lost 1 base, and 4 bases stayed unmatched. Germline V gives CDR1 KGHDR, CDR2 SFDVKD. There are 16 residues in the CDR3. CDR3: CATSDSGQGNTGELFF. The CDR3 DNA is TGTGCCACCAGTGACTCCGGACAGGGGAACACCGGGGAGCTGTTTTTT.

The V and J genes are TRBV6-5 and TRBJ1-3; tentatively, D is TRBD1 (6 bases). V gave up 2 bases and J gave up 4 bases, with 15 bases separating them. The CDR3 is made up of 16 amino acids. Germline assignment: CDR1 MNHEY and CDR2 SVGAGI. The CDR3, as DNA: TGTGCCAGCAGTTACGAGGCAGGGGTGAAAGGAAACACCATATATTTT. Amino acids: CASSYEAGVKGNTIYF.

V usage is TRBV28 and J usage is TRBJ1-2; TRBD1 aligns across 8 bases. Germline V gives CDR1 MDHEN, CDR2 SYDVKM. This CDR3 region has 14 residues. V lost 4 bases, J lost 8 bases, and 9 bases stayed unmatched. CDR3: CASSSGQGGGGYTF. DNA of the CDR3: TGTGCCAGCAGTTCTGGACAGGGTGGAGGGGGCTACACCTTC.

The chain links TRBV5-1 to TRBJ2-1; 8 nucleotides align to TRBD2. The CDR3 is 15 residues long. The germline CDR1 and CDR2 sequences are SGHRS and YFSETQ. The junction had 5 bases not matched to a gene; V was cut back by 4 bases and J by 2 bases. CDR3 sequence (DNA): TGCGCCAGCAGCGTCCTAGCGGGCGCCTACAATGAGCAGTTCTTC. It yields the protein CASSVLAGAYNEQFF.

This sequence joins TRBV5-4 and TRBJ1-1, with 9 bases identical to TRBD1. Germline V CDR1 and CDR2: SGHNT, YYREEE (reference sequence). V lost 4 bases to trimming and J lost 0 bases; unmatched junction nucleotides: 7. The CDR3 spans 16 residues. This CDR3 reads CASSGRQGGMNTEAFF. CDR3 DNA sequence: TGTGCCAGCAGCGGGAGACAGGGGGGCATGAACACTGAAGCTTTCTTT.

J is TRBJ1-2 and V is TRBV9; TRBD1 might be the D (5 bases). Trimming stripped 0 bases from V and 2 bases from J, with 11 bases between. Germline lookup yields CDR1 SGDLS and CDR2 YYNGEE. The CDR3 is 15 residues long. In nucleotides, the CDR3 is TGTGCCAGCAGCGTAGGGGGCCGGGCCAACTATGGCTACACCTTC. Translating it yields CASSVGGRANYGYTF. The full variable domain, rest sourced from reference TRBV9 and TRBJ1-2, is DSGVTQTPKHLITATGQRVTLRCSPRSGDLSVYWYQQSLDQGLQFLIQYYNGEERAKGNILERFSAQQFPDLHSELNLSSLELGDSALYFCASSVGGRANYGYTFGSGTRLTVV.

This clone was recorded only once. V is TRBV28 and J is TRBJ1-2; 7 bases align to TRBD1. The V and J ends lost 6 bases and 4 bases, in that order; junction bases with no gene match: 8. The CDR3 runs to 14 residues. Germline V gene lookup returns CDR1 MDHEN and CDR2 SYDVKM. The CDR3 DNA sequence: TGTGCCAGCAGCACTGGGACAGTTTCCTATGGCTACACCTTC. Its protein product is CASSTGTVSYGYTF.

V is TRBV14 and J is TRBJ2-1; 8 positions match TRBD1. Germline-derived CDR1 and CDR2 are SGHDN and FVKESK. V was clipped by 2 bases and J by 2 bases; unmatched bases: 5. The CDR3 consists of 16 residues. The CDR3 here is CASSQMRTGTYNEQFF. The CDR3 coding sequence is TGTGCCAGCAGCCAAATGCGGACAGGGACCTACAATGAGCAGTTCTTC.

The rearrangement uses TRBV2 and TRBJ1-2; 10 bases align to TRBD1. Looked up from germline, CDR1 is SNHLY and CDR2 is FYNNEI. The length of the CDR3 is 15 residues. J gave up 7 bases and V 3 bases, and 8 bases lay outside the gene matches. The CDR3 DNA reads as TGTGCCAGCAGTGATTGGGGGGACAGGGGAGGTGGCTACACCTTC. This gives the protein CASSDWGDRGGGYTF.

The sample holds a few counts of this clone. This sequence joins TRBV5-6 and TRBJ2-5; TRBD1 matches 7 bases. CDR3 length equals 14 residues. After removal of 2 bases from V and 5 bases from J, the junction contained 6 bases not matched to a gene. CDR1 SGHDT and CDR2 YYEEEE come from the germline V gene. The CDR3 reads CASSFEGAWETQYF. The CDR3 nucleotides are TGTGCCAGCAGCTTCGAGGGGGCGTGGGAGACCCAGTACTTC. Full variable domain (missing parts from reference TRBV5-6 and TRBJ2-5): DAGVTQSPTHLIKTRGQQVTLRCSPKSGHDTVSWYQQALGQGPQFIFQYYEEEERQRGNFPDRFSGHQFPNYSSELNVNALLLGDSALYLCASSFEGAWETQYFGPGTRLLVL.

The gene calls are TRBV5-8 and TRBJ2-3; weak D call: TRBD2 (6 bases). Germline-derived CDR1 and CDR2 are SGHTS and YDEGEE. There are 14 residues in the CDR3. Trimming shortened V by 4 bases and J by 5 bases, and 14 bases separated the two germline ends. The CDR3 DNA follows: TGTGCCAGCAGCGCCGGAGGGGCGCAAGATACGCAGTATTTT. The encoded protein is CASSAGGAQDTQYF.

J is TRBJ1-1 and V is TRBV28, with 10 bases matching TRBD1. Per the germline V gene, CDR1 is MDHEN and CDR2 is SYDVKM. V shed 6 bases, J shed 4 bases, and the junction held 5 bases outside the gene matches. The CDR3 consists of 14 residues. Written as DNA, the CDR3 is TGTGCCAGCAGGGGGGGGACAGGGGCCACTGAAGCTTTCTTT. It translates to CASRGGTGATEAFF.

The genes are TRBV7-2 and TRBJ2-3, with 7 bases identical to TRBD2. This CDR3 has 15 residues. The V gene's germline CDR1 is SGHTA and CDR2 FQGNSA. The J segment lost 1 base and the V segment lost 1 base, leaving 2 bases of the junction unmatched. The CDR3 region is CASSLVGGGTDTQYF. The DNA for the CDR3 is TGTGCCAGCAGCTTAGTGGGGGGGGGCACAGATACGCAGTATTTT. Together with reference TRBV7-2 and TRBJ2-3, the CDR3 gives the full variable domain: GAGVSQSPSNKVTEKGKDVELRCDPISGHTALYWYRQSLGQGLEFLIYFQGNSAPDKSGLPSDRFSAERTGGSVSTLTIQRTQQEDSAVYLCASSLVGGGTDTQYFGPGTRLTVL.

The CDR3 spells CASSIGDRGAKNIQYF. The CDR3 DNA follows: TGTGCCAGTAGTATAGGGGACAGAGGGGCCAAAAACATTCAGTACTTC. V is TRBV19 and J is TRBJ2-4; 7 bases fit TRBD1. CDR3 size: 16 residues. Germline V gene data show CDR1 as LNHDA and CDR2 as SQIVND (reference sequence). V lost 1 base and J lost 1; bases outside the gene matches: 4.

The V and J genes are TRBV12-5 and TRBJ2-2, with TRBD2 matching over 7 bases. The CDR3 is 16 amino acids. J was trimmed by 0 bases and V by 2 bases; bases with no gene match: 3. Germline CDR1 LGHNT, CDR2 FRNRAP. CDR3 bases: TGTGCTAGTGGTTTGAAGAGCGGGGCGAACACCGGGGAGCTGTTTTTT. This codes for CASGLKSGANTGELFF.

V is TRBV11-1 and J is TRBJ1-6; 8 nucleotides align to TRBD1. The CDR3 sequence is 16 residues long. V gave up 4 bases and J gave up 7 bases; unmatched junction bases: 9. Per germline, CDR1 SGHAT and CDR2 FQDESV (reference sequence). The CDR3 DNA reads TGTGCCAGCAGCTCAGGGTCCGGGACAGGCAATTCACCCCTCCACTTT. This sequence encodes CASSSGSGTGNSPLHF.

The chain has TRBV5-4 and TRBJ2-1, with 12 bases identical to TRBD2. Germline V lookup: CDR1 SGHNT, CDR2 YYREEE (reference sequence). The CDR3 extends over 18 amino acids. The V gene end was trimmed by 3 bases and the J gene end by 1 base; junction bases not matched to a gene: 8. The CDR3 protein is CASSSGGLAGGSYNEQFF. CDR3 sequence (DNA): TGTGCCAGCAGCTCAGGTGGGCTAGCGGGGGGGTCCTACAATGAGCAGTTCTTC. The full variable domain, with the rest looked up from reference TRBV5-4 and TRBJ2-1, is ETGVTQSPTHLIKTRGQQVTLRCSSQSGHNTVSWYQQALGQGPQFIFQYYREEENGRGNFPPRFSGLQFPNYSSELNVNALELDDSALYLCASSSGGLAGGSYNEQFFGPGTRLTVL.

The gene calls are TRBV5-5 and TRBJ2-5; TRBD2 matches at 8 bases. V lost 6 bases to trimming and J lost 5 bases; unmatched junction nucleotides: 18. The CDR3 runs to 17 residues. CDR1 is SGHKS, CDR2 YYEKEE, per germline (reference sequence). CDR3 loop: CASIPGGSSWGGETQYF. The CDR3 nucleotides read TGTGCCAGCATCCCGGGGGGGTCTTCGTGGGGCGGGGAGACCCAGTACTTC.

The V gene is TRBV5-1, the J gene TRBJ2-6; 7 positions agree with TRBD1. Germline V gene lookup returns CDR1 SGHRS and CDR2 YFSETQ. The CDR3 has 17 residues. V was clipped by 1 base and J by 0 bases; unmatched bases: 4. The CDR3: CASSLRTGLSGANVLTF. The CDR3 region has the DNA TGCGCCAGCAGCTTGCGGACAGGCCTCTCTGGGGCCAACGTCCTGACTTTC.

J is TRBJ1-5 and V is TRBV4-3; possible D gene TRBD1, 5 bases. Germline V gene sequence: CDR1 LGHNA, CDR2 YSLEER. V dropped 3 bases and J dropped 1 base, with 13 bases sitting between them. The CDR3 sequence is 16 residues long. For the CDR3, the DNA is TGCGCCAGCAGCCAGGTTTGGGGCAGGAGCAATCAGCCCCAGCATTTT. It yields the protein CASSQVWGRSNQPQHF.

The chain uses TRBV18 and TRBJ1-1; no firm D call. Per the germline V gene, CDR1 is KGHSH and CDR2 is LQKENI. The CDR3 runs to 15 residues. V was pared by 3 bases and J by 2 bases, with 13 bases between. As DNA, the CDR3 is TGTGCCAGCTCACCTTCTCAGGTATCCAACACTGAAGCTTTCTTT. Amino acid sequence: CASSPSQVSNTEAFF.

This chain uses TRBV5-5 with TRBJ1-2; 7 bases are shared with TRBD1. Germline V lookup: CDR1 SGHKS, CDR2 YYEKEE (reference sequence). The CDR3 runs 14 residues. The junction had 5 bases not matched to a gene; V was cut back by 6 bases and J by 0 bases. The CDR3: CASTDRPTNYGYTF. As DNA, the CDR3 is TGTGCCAGCACGGACAGGCCGACTAACTATGGCTACACCTTC.

V is TRBV19 and J is TRBJ1-5; D not certain. The germline V gene encodes CDR1 LNHDA and CDR2 SQIVND (reference sequence). The CDR3 runs 15 residues. The ends were cut back, 10 bases at V and 1 base at J, with 17 bases in the middle. Here the CDR3 reads CATDTTGGSNQPQHF. CDR3 DNA sequence: TGTGCCACCGATACGACCGGAGGGAGCAATCAGCCCCAGCATTTT. Looking up the rest from reference TRBV19 and TRBJ1-5 gives the full variable domain: DGGITQSPKYLFRKEGQNVTLSCEQNLNHDAMYWYRQDPGQGLRLIYYSQIVNDFQKGDIAEGYSVSREKKESFPLTVTSAQKNPTAFYLCATDTTGGSNQPQHFGDGTRLSIL.